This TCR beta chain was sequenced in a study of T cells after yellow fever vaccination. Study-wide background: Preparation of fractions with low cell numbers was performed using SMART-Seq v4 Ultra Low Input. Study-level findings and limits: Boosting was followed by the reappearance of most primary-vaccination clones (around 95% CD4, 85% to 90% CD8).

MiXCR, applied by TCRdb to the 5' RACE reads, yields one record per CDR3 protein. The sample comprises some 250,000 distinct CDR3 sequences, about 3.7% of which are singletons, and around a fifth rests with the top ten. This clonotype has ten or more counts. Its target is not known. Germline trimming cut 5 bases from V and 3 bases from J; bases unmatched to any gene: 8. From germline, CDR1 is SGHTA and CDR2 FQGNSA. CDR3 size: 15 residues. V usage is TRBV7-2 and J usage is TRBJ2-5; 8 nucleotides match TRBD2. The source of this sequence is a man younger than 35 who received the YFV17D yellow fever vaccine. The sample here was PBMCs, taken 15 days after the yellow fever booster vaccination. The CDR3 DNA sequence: TGTGCCAGCAGCACGGGCGGGGGGCGAAAAGAGACCCAGTACTTC. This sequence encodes CASSTGGGRKETQYF. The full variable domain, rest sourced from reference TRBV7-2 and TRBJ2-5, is GAGVSQSPSNKVTEKGKDVELRCDPISGHTALYWYRQSLGQGLEFLIYFQGNSAPDKSGLPSDRFSAERTGGSVSTLTIQRTQQEDSAVYLCASSTGGGRKETQYFGPGTRLLVL.